The clone carrying this T cell receptor beta chain was seen only a few times. Its antigen is unidentified. The data were obtained in a study of T-cell memory formation after mild COVID-19. Study context: Each donor largely had its own TCR clusters. General study findings and limits: Confirmation was lacking for SARS-CoV-2 specificity of second-wave clones that peaked on day 37.

V shed 4 bases, J shed 7 bases, and the junction held 5 bases outside the gene matches. The CDR3 loop spans 13 amino acids. CDR1 is MNHEY, CDR2 SVGEGT, per germline. TCRdb independently ran MiXCR on the 5' RACE reads; one entry per CDR3 protein. The sample consists of 400,000 to 500,000 distinct CDR3 sequences, about 24% of them appearing once. The sequence came from an adult woman who had mild COVID-19 (a few samples of this study predate the infection). Cell type and time point are not known. Sequencing was done on a sample of PBMCs or a T cell subset sorted from them (not recorded which). This chain links TRBV6-2 or TRBV6-3 with TRBJ1-1; 8 bases map to TRBD1. The CDR3 sequence: CASSLAGGNEAFF. CDR3 sequence (DNA): TGTGCCAGCAGTTTGGCAGGGGGCAATGAAGCTTTCTTT.